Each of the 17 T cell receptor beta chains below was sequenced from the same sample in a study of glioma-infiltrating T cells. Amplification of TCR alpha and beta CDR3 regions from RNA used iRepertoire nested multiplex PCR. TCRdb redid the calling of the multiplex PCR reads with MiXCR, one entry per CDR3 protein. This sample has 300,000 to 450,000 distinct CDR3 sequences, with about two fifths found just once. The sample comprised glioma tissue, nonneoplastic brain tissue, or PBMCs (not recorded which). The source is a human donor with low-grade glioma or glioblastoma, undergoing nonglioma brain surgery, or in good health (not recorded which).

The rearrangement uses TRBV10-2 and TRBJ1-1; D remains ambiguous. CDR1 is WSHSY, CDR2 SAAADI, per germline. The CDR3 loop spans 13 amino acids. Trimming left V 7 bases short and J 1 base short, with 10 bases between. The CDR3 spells CASIRQKNTEAFF. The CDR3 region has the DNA TGCGCCAGCATTCGGCAGAAGAACACTGAAGCTTTCTTT.

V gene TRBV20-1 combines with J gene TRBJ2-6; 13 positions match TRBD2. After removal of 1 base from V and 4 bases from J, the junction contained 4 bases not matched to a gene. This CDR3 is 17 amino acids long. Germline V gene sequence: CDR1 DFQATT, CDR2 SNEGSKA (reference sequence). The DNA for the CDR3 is TGCAGTGCTAGAGTAGGACTAGCGGGAGACGGGGCCAACGTCCTGACTTTC. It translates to CSARVGLAGDGANVLTF.

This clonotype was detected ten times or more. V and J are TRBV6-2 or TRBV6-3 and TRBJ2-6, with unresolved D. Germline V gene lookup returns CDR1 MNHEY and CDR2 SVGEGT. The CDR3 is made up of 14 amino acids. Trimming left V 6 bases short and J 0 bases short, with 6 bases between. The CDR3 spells CASSPPSGANVLTF. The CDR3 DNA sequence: TGTGCCAGCAGCCCCCCCTCTGGGGCCAACGTCCTGACTTTC.

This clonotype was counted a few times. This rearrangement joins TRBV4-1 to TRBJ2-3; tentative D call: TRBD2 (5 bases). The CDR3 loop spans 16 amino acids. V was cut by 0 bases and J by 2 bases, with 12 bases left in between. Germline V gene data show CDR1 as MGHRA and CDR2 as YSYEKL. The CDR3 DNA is TGCGCCAGCAGCCAAGATGGGCGGGTTTCCACAGATACGCAGTATTTT. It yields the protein CASSQDGRVSTDTQYF.

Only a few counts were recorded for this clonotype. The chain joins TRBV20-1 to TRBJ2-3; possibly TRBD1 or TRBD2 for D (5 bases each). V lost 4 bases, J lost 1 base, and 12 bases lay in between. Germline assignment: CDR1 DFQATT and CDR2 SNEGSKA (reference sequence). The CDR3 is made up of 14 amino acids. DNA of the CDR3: TGCAGTGCTATAGAGGGACCACGCACAGATACGCAGTATTTT. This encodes CSAIEGPRTDTQYF.

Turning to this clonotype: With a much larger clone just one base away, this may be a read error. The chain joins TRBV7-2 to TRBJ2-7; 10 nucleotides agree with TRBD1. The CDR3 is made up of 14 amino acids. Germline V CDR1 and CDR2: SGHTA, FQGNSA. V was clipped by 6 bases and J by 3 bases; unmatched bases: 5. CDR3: CASSPRDRGYEQYF. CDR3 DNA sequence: TGTGCCAGCAGTCCTCGGGACAGGGGCTACGAGCAGTACTTC.

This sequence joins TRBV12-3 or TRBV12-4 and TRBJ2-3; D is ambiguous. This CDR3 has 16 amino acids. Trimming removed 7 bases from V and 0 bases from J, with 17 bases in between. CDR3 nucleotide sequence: TGTGCCAGCACCTCGGCTGACCGATATAGCACAGATACGCAGTATTTT. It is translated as CASTSADRYSTDTQYF.

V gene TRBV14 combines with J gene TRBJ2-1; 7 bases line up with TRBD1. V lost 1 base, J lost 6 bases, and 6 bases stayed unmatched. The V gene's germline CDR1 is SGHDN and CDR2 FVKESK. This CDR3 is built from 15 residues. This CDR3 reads CASSQVKSGGNEQFF. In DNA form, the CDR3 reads TGTGCCAGCAGCCAAGTAAAGTCAGGGGGCAATGAGCAGTTCTTC.

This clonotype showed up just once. In DNA form, the CDR3 reads TGTGCCAGCTCACCAAGGGGAAGGGGATCACCCCTCCACTTT. Its translation: CASSPRGRGSPLHF. The rearrangement joins TRBV18 to TRBJ1-6, with a weak D call TRBD1 (5 bases). Per the germline V gene, CDR1 is KGHSH and CDR2 is LQKENI. The CDR3 contains 14 residues. V gave up 2 bases and J gave up 10 bases, with 12 bases separating them.

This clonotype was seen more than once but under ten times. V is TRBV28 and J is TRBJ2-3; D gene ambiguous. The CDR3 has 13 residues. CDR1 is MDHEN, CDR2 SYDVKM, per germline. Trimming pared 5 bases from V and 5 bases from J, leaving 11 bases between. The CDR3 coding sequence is TGTGCCAGCAGTCCCTCGGGCCAAGATACGCAGTATTTT. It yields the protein CASSPSGQDTQYF.

The CDR3 DNA reads TGTGCCAGCAGCTTAGAGGTTCTAAGTAATAATGAGCAGTTCTTC. Its protein product is CASSLEVLSNNEQFF. The chain is built from TRBV11-2 and TRBJ2-1; D is unresolved. V gave up 0 bases and J gave up 7 bases, with 13 bases separating them. This CDR3 spans 15 amino acids. CDR1 SGHAT and CDR2 FQNNGV come from the germline V gene.

CDR3 in amino acids: CASSFGAGTGEQYF. DNA for the CDR3: TGTGCCAGCAGTTTTGGGGCAGGAACAGGGGAGCAGTACTTC. This chain uses TRBV28 with TRBJ2-7; a possible D gene is TRBD1 (6 bases). Trimming took 3 bases from V and 7 from J, leaving 16 bases between them. In germline, CDR1 is MDHEN, CDR2 SYDVKM. This CDR3 contains 14 residues.

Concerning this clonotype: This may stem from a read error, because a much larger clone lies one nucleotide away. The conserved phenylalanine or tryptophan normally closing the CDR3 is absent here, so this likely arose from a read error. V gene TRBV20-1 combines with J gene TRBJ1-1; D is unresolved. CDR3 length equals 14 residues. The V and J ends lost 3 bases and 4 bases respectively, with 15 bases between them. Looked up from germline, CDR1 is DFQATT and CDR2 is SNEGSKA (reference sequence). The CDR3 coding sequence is TGCAGTGCTAGGGTGGTCGCGGGAACCACTGAAGCTTTCCTT. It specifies CSARVVAGTTEAFL.

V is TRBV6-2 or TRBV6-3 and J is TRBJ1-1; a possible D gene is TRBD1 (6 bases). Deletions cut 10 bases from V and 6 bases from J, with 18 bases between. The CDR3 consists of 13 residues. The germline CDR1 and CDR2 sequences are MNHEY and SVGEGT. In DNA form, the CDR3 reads TGTGCCACTTCCCGGGGGGCCGCGGCTGAAGCTTTCTTT. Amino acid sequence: CATSRGAAAEAFF.

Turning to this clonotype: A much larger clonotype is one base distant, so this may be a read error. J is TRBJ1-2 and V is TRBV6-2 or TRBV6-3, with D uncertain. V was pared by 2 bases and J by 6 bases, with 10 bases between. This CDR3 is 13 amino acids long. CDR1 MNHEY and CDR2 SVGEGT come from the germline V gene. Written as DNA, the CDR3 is TGTGCCAGCAGTTACGGTCCTCACCATGGCTACACCTTC. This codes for CASSYGPHHGYTF.

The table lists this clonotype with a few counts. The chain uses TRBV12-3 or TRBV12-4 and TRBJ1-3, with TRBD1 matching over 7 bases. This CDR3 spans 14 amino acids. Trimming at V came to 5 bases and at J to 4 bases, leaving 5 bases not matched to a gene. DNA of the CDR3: TGTGCCAGCAGTCCGACAGGGTCAGGAAACACCATATATTTT. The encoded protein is CASSPTGSGNTIYF.

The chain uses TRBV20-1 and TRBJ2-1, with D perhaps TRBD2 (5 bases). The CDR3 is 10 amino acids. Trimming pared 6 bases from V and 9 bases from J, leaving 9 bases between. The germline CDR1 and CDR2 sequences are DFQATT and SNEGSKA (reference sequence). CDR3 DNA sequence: TGCAGTGCCACTAGTGTTGAGCAGTTCTTC. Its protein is CSATSVEQFF.